Listed below are T cell receptor beta chains from one sample, sequenced in a study of control samples from healthy donors and cancer patients. Libraries were prepared by immunoSEQ multiplex PCR; TCRdb keeps only in-frame clonotypes and omits some of them. The data hold 95,000 to 100,000 clones, with around 80% observed a single time. Sequenced input: blood. These receptors were obtained from a man between 60 and 75 years old in good health. The CDR3 runs from the conserved cysteine through the conserved F or W. Fields, in order: J gene, V gene, CDR3 protein.

>TRBJ1-4|TRBV6-4
CASSEDTTNEKLFF
>TRBJ2-7|TRBV4-1
CASSQDGWGGAYEQYF
>TRBJ2-1|TRBV4-1
CASSVWTTGYNEQFF
>TRBJ2-2|TRBV5-6
CASSWPSGGGAAGELFF
>TRBJ1-4|TRBV28
CASRMTGANRNEKLFF
>TRBJ1-2|TRBV4-1
CASSQGQVVGF
>TRBJ1-5|TRBV6-5
CASSNEGPSNQPQHF
>TRBJ1-4|TRBV19
CASSSDRRTLNEKLFF
>TRBJ2-3|TRBV10-1
CASRATLGTDTQYF
>TRBJ2-7|TRBV14
CASSRTSGRMFYEQYF
>TRBJ1-4|TRBV5-6
CASRPRVATNEKLFF
>TRBJ1-2|TRBV5-4
CASSSGTGVRGYTF
>TRBJ2-7|TRBV2
CASRGTEISYEQYF
>TRBJ1-1|TRBV5-4
CASSRMGQGNTEAFF
>TRBJ2-1|TRBV30
CAWSVVTHSHNEQFF
>TRBJ2-1|TRBV6-2/TRBV6-3
CASSLLDRGYNEQFF